This is a list of T cell receptor beta chains from one sample in a study of molecular identifiers for immune sequencing clone quantification. One entry per CDR3 protein, called by TCRdb with MiXCR from the PCR reads. The sample gives approximately 36,000 distinct CDR3 sequences, about 18% of which show up once; 6.7% is in the top ten. Source material: naive CD8+ T cells from blood, with Jurkat cell RNA spiked in. These receptors came from a human donor in good health. Some libraries in this study had Jurkat cell RNA spiked in. CDR3s include the opening cysteine and the closing phenylalanine or tryptophan. A D gene is named only where the DNA matches it firmly. Clone size is not always given. Where it is, it says once, few, many or a class for expanded clones.

d_call j_call v_call clone_size cdr3_nt cdr3_aa
TRBD1 TRBJ2-7 TRBV28 many TGTGCCAGCAGCCCCGGGACAGGATTCTACGAGCAGTACTTC CASSPGTGFYEQYF
. TRBJ1-2 TRBV14 many TGTGCCAGCAGCCAAGATGCAGGATATGGCTACACCTTC CASSQDAGYGYTF
. TRBJ1-2 TRBV7-9 . TGTGCCAGCAGCTTAGGCCATTCGCCTGGTGGCTACACCTTC CASSLGHSPGGYTF
TRBD1 TRBJ2-5 TRBV9 many TGTGCCAGCAGCACCTCGACAGGGTTCCAAGAGACCCAGTACTTC CASSTSTGFQETQYF
TRBD1 TRBJ1-2 TRBV4-2 . TGTGCCAGCAGCCTGTGGACAGGGGATAACTATGGCTACACCTTC CASSLWTGDNYGYTF
TRBD1 TRBJ1-2 TRBV28 few TGTGCCAGCAGTCTACAGGGGAGGTATGGCTACACCTTC CASSLQGRYGYTF
. TRBJ2-7 TRBV7-9 many TGTGCCAGCAGCTTAGCCCACGAGCAGTACTTC CASSLAHEQYF
TRBD1 TRBJ1-5 TRBV5-1 many TGCGCCAGCAGGGGTACAGGGGGCGGAAAGCCCCAGCATTTT CASRGTGGGKPQHF
TRBD1 TRBJ1-5 TRBV15 many TGTGCCACCAGCAGAGATTACCCACACACAGGGGGCTATCAGCCCCAGCATTTT CATSRDYPHTGGYQPQHF
TRBD1 TRBJ1-2 TRBV19 many TGTGCCAGTAGTATGGGACAGTTCTATGGCTACACCTTC CASSMGQFYGYTF
. TRBJ1-1 TRBV13 . TGTGCCAGCAGCGCACAGGGAGGTCTGAACACTGAAGCTTTCTTT CASSAQGGLNTEAFF
TRBD2 TRBJ2-5 TRBV9 . TGTGCCAGCAGCCCCTCGGGCGGGGGTAGGGAGACCCAGTACTTC CASSPSGGGRETQYF
TRBD1 TRBJ2-7 TRBV7-9 . TGTGCCAGCTGCTTGAGGGACAGCCCCTACGAGCAGTACTTC CASCLRDSPYEQYF
. TRBJ2-5 TRBV7-2 . TGTGCCAGCAGCCACAGCACCTGGGGGGCCTGGGAGACCCAGTACTTC CASSHSTWGAWETQYF
. TRBJ2-1 TRBV24-1 many TGTGCCACCAGTGATTTAGGCAGGGGTTACAATGAGCAGTTCTTC CATSDLGRGYNEQFF
. TRBJ2-1 TRBV7-2 few TGTGCCAGCAGCTTAGGGGACCTAGCTTTCAATGAGCAGTTCTTC CASSLGDLAFNEQFF
TRBD1 TRBJ2-7 TRBV7-8 many TGTGCCAGCAGCTTTCGGGACAGGGGGTACGAGCAGTACTTC CASSFRDRGYEQYF
TRBD1 TRBJ1-6 TRBV5-4 many TGTGCCAGCAGCGGAACAGGGGATTCTTCACCCCTCCACTTT CASSGTGDSSPLHF
. TRBJ2-2 TRBV5-1 . TGCGCCAGCAGCTTCGGCGGGGAGCTGTTTTTT CASSFGGELFF
TRBD2 TRBJ2-1 TRBV7-3 many TGTGCCAGCAGCCTCCTAGCGGGAGGGCCTGGGTTACGGGCTCACAATGAGCAGTTCTTC CASSLLAGGPGLRAHNEQFF
TRBD1 TRBJ1-2 TRBV5-1 few TGCGCCAGCAGCTTGGAGGGACAGGGCTACGGCTACACCTTC CASSLEGQGYGYTF
. TRBJ2-7 TRBV4-3 . TGCGCCAGCAGCAAGGGAGGGGGGGCAGCCTACGAGCAGTACTTC CASSKGGGAAYEQYF
TRBD2 TRBJ2-3 TRBV11-2 . TGTGCCAGCAGCTGGCTAGCGGGAGCAGATACGCAGTATTTT CASSWLAGADTQYF
. TRBJ2-2 TRBV7-9 . TGTGCCAGCAGCTTAGTAGGGCTGAGCACCGGGGAGCTGTTTTTT CASSLVGLSTGELFF
. TRBJ2-7 TRBV5-4 . TGTGCCAGCAGCTTGGTGCCCATCACAGGGTTTGCCGAGCAGTACTTC CASSLVPITGFAEQYF
TRBD2 TRBJ2-1 TRBV28 many TGTGCCAGCAGTTTACTAGCGGGAGCCAGACGTCGGGGTTTCTTC CASSLLAGARRRGFF
. TRBJ2-3 TRBV25-1 many TGTGCCAGCAGTGATGATGCAGAAGATACGCAGTATTTT CASSDDAEDTQYF
TRBD1 TRBJ1-2 TRBV5-1 many TGCGCCAGCAGCTTAGGACAGGATGGCTACACCTTC CASSLGQDGYTF
. TRBJ2-7 TRBV7-6 . TGTGCCAGCAGCCCCACCGGACATGGAGCATACGAGCAGTACTTC CASSPTGHGAYEQYF
. TRBJ2-1 TRBV6-2/TRBV6-3 many TGTGCCAGCAGTTACTCGATGGGCTCCTACAATGAGCAGTTCTTC CASSYSMGSYNEQFF
. TRBJ2-1 TRBV7-9 once TGTGCCAGCAGTCGTACAGGGGAGGGGAATGAGCAGTTCTTC CASSRTGEGNEQFF
. TRBJ2-1 TRBV7-2 many TGTGCCAGCAGTAACTACCACCTGAATGAGCAGTTCTTC CASSNYHLNEQFF
. TRBJ1-5 TRBV9 many TGTGCCAGGAGGGTTGGGGGAAGTAGCAATCAGCCCCAGCATTTT CARRVGGSSNQPQHF
. TRBJ2-2 TRBV25-1 . TGTGCCAGCAGTGATCGAGGGTTTACCGGGGAGCTGTTTTTT CASSDRGFTGELFF
TRBD2 TRBJ2-5 TRBV6-2/TRBV6-3 few TGTGCCAGCACCCCAGGACTAGCGGCTAAAGAGACCCAGTACTTC CASTPGLAAKETQYF
TRBD2 TRBJ2-1 TRBV13 many TGTGCCAGCAGCTCCGGACTAGCGGGAGGAAATGAGCAGTTCTTC CASSSGLAGGNEQFF
. TRBJ2-1 TRBV9 . TGTGCCAGCAGCGTAGCAGGGACGCCCCGGTTCCCAACCTACAATGAGCAGTTCTTC CASSVAGTPRFPTYNEQFF
. TRBJ2-7 TRBV20-1 . TGCAGTGCTAGAGAACTTACCCATGGGAAGCAGTACTTC CSARELTHGKQYF
TRBD1 TRBJ1-6 TRBV25-1 . TGTGCCAGCAGTCGGACAGGGAATAATTCACCCCTCCACTTT CASSRTGNNSPLHF
. TRBJ1-2 TRBV10-3 many TGTGCCATCAGTGAGTCAGGGGATGGCTACACCTTC CAISESGDGYTF
. TRBJ2-7 TRBV7-9 few TGTGCCAGCGTAGGGGCGGGCGAGCAGTACTTC CASVGAGEQYF
TRBD2 TRBJ2-7 TRBV29-1 many TGCAGCGTCGGCGGGGGCTCCTACGAGCAGTACTTC CSVGGGSYEQYF
. TRBJ2-4 TRBV4-2 . TGTGCCAGCAGCCAAGAACTCTCAGGGTCAGCCAAAAACATTCAGTACTTC CASSQELSGSAKNIQYF
. TRBJ2-1 TRBV28 many TGTGCCAGCACCGCCCTTCTAGGGGATGAGCAGTTCTTC CASTALLGDEQFF
TRBD2 TRBJ2-7 TRBV4-3 many TGCGCCAGCAGCCAACGGGAGGTTCCCTACGAGCAGTACTTC CASSQREVPYEQYF
. TRBJ2-5 TRBV7-2 many TGTGCCAGCACCACCTCTAGGGAGCGAGAGACCCAGTACTTC CASTTSRERETQYF
. TRBJ2-7 TRBV4-3 many TGCGCCAGCAGCCAAGATCTCGGGACAGGTTTGGCTAGCGGGATCGAGCAGTACTTC CASSQDLGTGLASGIEQYF
TRBD2 TRBJ2-1 TRBV5-5 many TGTGCCAGCAGCCCGCGGGGGACTATCACGTTCAATGAGCAGTTCTTC CASSPRGTITFNEQFF
. TRBJ2-1 TRBV9 . TGTGCCAGCAGCGATCCATGGCATGAGCAGTTCTTC CASSDPWHEQFF
. TRBJ2-1 TRBV4-1 many TGCGCCAGCAGCCTAAGGGGACTCGAGCAGTTCTTC CASSLRGLEQFF
TRBD2 TRBJ2-3 TRBV11-2 . TGTGCCAGCAGCTTGACTAGCACAAGCACAGATACGCAGTATTTT CASSLTSTSTDTQYF
. TRBJ2-3 TRBV7-2 many TGTGCCAGCAGCCCACCACGGCTGGGAGATACGCAGTATTTT CASSPPRLGDTQYF
. TRBJ1-2 TRBV29-1 many TGCAGCGTTGAAGGGGGCTATGGCTACACCTTC CSVEGGYGYTF
. TRBJ2-7 TRBV13 many TGTGCCAGCAGCCAACTCCCGGGACAATCCTACGAGCAGTACTTC CASSQLPGQSYEQYF
. TRBJ1-4 TRBV3-1 . TGTGCCAGCAGCCAAGATAGGACACCGAATGAAAAACTGTTTTTT CASSQDRTPNEKLFF
TRBD2 TRBJ2-7 TRBV9 many TGTGCCAGCAGCGTAACGGGAGGGAGCTCCTACGAGCAGTACTTC CASSVTGGSSYEQYF
TRBD2 TRBJ2-7 TRBV12-3/TRBV12-4 many TGTGCCAGCAGTTTCTCGCGGGAGGGCCTTTACGAGCAGTACTTC CASSFSREGLYEQYF
TRBD2 TRBJ2-5 TRBV13 many TGTGCCAGCAGCCCCGAGGGACTACAAGAGACCCAGTACTTC CASSPEGLQETQYF